The 28 T cell receptor beta chains below all came from one sample that was sequenced in a study of monozygotic twins with inflammatory bowel disease. TCRdb re-analyzed the 5' RACE reads; it lists each CDR3 protein once, without DNA. This listing includes 300,000 to 350,000 distinct CDR3 sequences. What was sequenced was blood. The receptor set was obtained from a human donor with ulcerative colitis or Crohn's disease, or a healthy co-twin of an affected twin (not recorded which).

This sequence joins TRBV20-1 and TRBJ2-7; the D call of TRBD2 rests on TCRdb alone, since no DNA is present to check it. Germline values: CDR1 DFQATT, CDR2 SNEGSKA (reference sequence). The CDR3 is made up of 14 amino acids. Here the CDR3 reads CSASLAGGFYEQYF.

CDR3 sequence reads: CASSSTSGGTGELFF. This sequence joins TRBV6-5 and TRBJ2-2; without DNA, the TCRdb call of TRBD2 cannot be checked. This CDR3 has 15 residues. Looked up from germline, CDR1 is MNHEY and CDR2 is SVGAGI.

This chain's CDR3 is CASSQVRGRIMGTDTQYF. The chain joins TRBV3-1 to TRBJ2-3. The CDR3 covers 18 residues. CDR1 is LGHDT, CDR2 YNNKEL, per germline (reference sequence).

CDR3 region: CSVSGQNSYEQYF. The chain uses TRBV29-1 and TRBJ2-7; TCRdb outputs TRBD1, but without DNA this stays unchecked. The CDR3 is 13 residues long. Germline assignment: CDR1 SQVTM and CDR2 ANQGSEA.

V is TRBV5-1 and J is TRBJ2-7. CDR1 is SGHRS and CDR2 is YFSETQ in the germline V gene. This CDR3 comprises 12 residues. This chain's CDR3 is CASSLEFYEQYF.

The rearrangement links TRBV10-3 to TRBJ2-7. Germline CDR1 and CDR2: ENHRY and SYGVKD. The CDR3 is 12 residues long. The CDR3 sequence is CAISELRDEQYF.

V usage is TRBV4-1 and J usage is TRBJ2-1; no DNA is available, so the TRBD2 call from TCRdb remains unchecked. Germline CDR1 reads MGHRA; CDR2 reads YSYEKL. CDR3 size: 17 residues. CDR3 sequence reads: CASSQEIAGGPAGEQFF.

This chain connects TRBV7-8 to TRBJ1-1; there is no DNA to check the TCRdb D call of TRBD1. This CDR3 has 15 amino acids. Germline V gene data show CDR1 as SGHVS and CDR2 as FQNEAQ. CDR3 residues: CASSSSGAGWTEAFF.

The V and J genes are TRBV7-3 and TRBJ2-7; lacking DNA, the TRBD1 call made by TCRdb goes unchecked. CDR1 is SGHTA, CDR2 FQGTGA, per germline. The CDR3 totals 14 residues. CDR3 sequence reads: CASSLMGGLYEQYF.

The chain employs TRBV20-1 and TRBJ1-1. The length of the CDR3 is 12 residues. CDR1 is DFQATT and CDR2 is SNEGSKA in the germline V gene (reference sequence). The CDR3 region is CSARGVRPEAFF.

V and J are TRBV2 and TRBJ1-2; TCRdb proposes TRBD1, but this gene call is untestable without DNA. Per the germline V gene, CDR1 is SNHLY and CDR2 is FYNNEI. The CDR3 length is 14 residues. CDR3 sequence reads: CASSPEVGSHGYTF.

This chain joins TRBV10-2 and TRBJ2-1; TCRdb reports TRBD1, a call that lacks DNA to check it against. The CDR3 length is 15 residues. Germline V gives CDR1 WSHSY, CDR2 SAAADI. CDR3 amino acids: CATYPGLSSYNEQFF.

The CDR3 here is CASSRSGVTDTQYF. The chain links TRBV7-9 to TRBJ2-3; the TRBD2 assignment by TCRdb is unverifiable without DNA. This CDR3 spans 14 amino acids. Germline CDR1 SEHNR, CDR2 FQNEAQ (reference sequence).

The rearrangement joins TRBV7-8 to TRBJ2-7. The CDR3 runs to 16 residues. Looked up from germline, CDR1 is SGHVS and CDR2 is FQNEAQ. This CDR3 reads CASSFTLLANSYEQYF.

J is TRBJ1-5 and V is TRBV7-2. The CDR3 length is 15 residues. Per germline, CDR1 SGHTA and CDR2 FQGNSA. The CDR3 here is CASSSDVGNNQPQHF.

The chain has TRBV5-8 and TRBJ2-2. The CDR3 totals 14 residues. Germline CDR1 reads SGHTS; CDR2 reads YDEGEE. This CDR3 reads CASSLELYTGELFF.

The chain links TRBV20-1 to TRBJ2-7; the TCRdb call, TRBD1, lacks DNA for checking. CDR1 is DFQATT and CDR2 is SNEGSKA in the germline V gene (reference sequence). The CDR3 consists of 13 residues. CDR3 loop: CSARGTATYEQYF.

The V and J genes are TRBV28 and TRBJ2-3; TCRdb gives TRBD1 as the D gene, but with no DNA this cannot be confirmed. CDR3 length: 16 residues. Germline lookup yields CDR1 MDHEN and CDR2 SYDVKM. The CDR3 sequence: CASSQTGTGSTDTQYF.

The CDR3 here is CSARVTGQNNNEQFF. The chain links TRBV20-1 to TRBJ2-1; as DNA is missing, the TRBD1 call by TCRdb cannot be tested. The germline V gene has CDR1 DFQATT and CDR2 SNEGSKA (reference sequence). The CDR3 covers 15 residues.

The gene calls are TRBV20-1 and TRBJ2-7; TCRdb names TRBD1, which stays unverified in the absence of DNA. The CDR3 sequence is 14 residues long. Germline V gene sequence: CDR1 DFQATT, CDR2 SNEGSKA (reference sequence). The chain's CDR3 is CSPIGQGKAGEQYF.

The chain recombines TRBV20-1 with TRBJ2-3; the D call of TRBD2 rests on TCRdb alone, since no DNA is present to check it. The CDR3 loop spans 15 amino acids. Germline V gene data show CDR1 as DFQATT and CDR2 as SNEGSKA (reference sequence). The CDR3: CSVGGAGDGTDTQYF.

The chain joins TRBV10-3 to TRBJ1-5. The CDR3 runs 13 residues. In germline, CDR1 is ENHRY, CDR2 SYGVKD. The chain's CDR3 is CAIRQALNQPQHF.

The genes are TRBV7-2 and TRBJ2-5; TCRdb's D call of TRBD1 is untestable without DNA. Germline assignment: CDR1 SGHTA and CDR2 FQGNSA. The CDR3 loop spans 16 amino acids. This CDR3 reads CASSLGDRAGKRSQYF.

The CDR3 protein is CASSLEGLAGGPSYNEQFF. This rearrangement joins TRBV5-1 to TRBJ2-1; TCRdb proposes TRBD2, but this gene call is untestable without DNA. CDR3 length: 19 amino acids. Germline CDR1 SGHRS, CDR2 YFSETQ.

The V call is TRBV7-9, the J call TRBJ2-1; there is no DNA to check the TCRdb D call of TRBD2. Germline CDR1 and CDR2: SEHNR and FQNEAQ (reference sequence). This CDR3 has 15 residues. The CDR3 is CASSLFSLAHNEQFF.

The chain is built from TRBV12-3 or TRBV12-4 and TRBJ2-5; absent DNA, TCRdb's TRBD2 call cannot be checked. The CDR3 consists of 12 residues. The CDR3 is CASSRQGQTQYF.

V gene TRBV28 combines with J gene TRBJ1-2. Germline CDR1 is MDHEN and CDR2 is SYDVKM. The CDR3 is 15 residues long. This chain's CDR3 is CASSLQRGANYGYTF.

The chain couples TRBV5-4 to TRBJ2-2; TCRdb's assignment of TRBD2 cannot be checked, as there is no DNA. Germline V CDR1 and CDR2: SGHNT, YYREEE (reference sequence). The CDR3 loop spans 16 amino acids. The CDR3 is CASSRTSGSYGGELFF.